This T cell receptor beta chain came from a study of shared clonotypes between healthy human individuals (dated by TCRdb to 2018 to 2021). Regarding the complete study: Two women and a few men aged 18 to 49 years were included in the cohort. For each donor, CD4 naive and CD4 memory were each run on three plates, CD8 naive on two plates, and CD8 memory on one plate. To estimate repertoire size and how much clonotypes are shared between individuals, the study performed deep sequencing of blood TCR repertoires from about five healthy adults. Different laboratories and diverse techniques were used to prepare libraries and sequence TCR repertoires, to increase sequencing depth and limit assay-specific biases. Between about 0.9 and 10 billion PBMCs per donor were obtained by leukapheresis.

Via the germline V gene, CDR1 is KGHSH and CDR2 LQKENI. Deletion took 3 bases off V and 5 bases off J, with a span of 16 bases between the germline ends. The CDR3, cysteine through phenylalanine, is 15 amino acids long. Of the read, only the CDR3 DNA is kept; its 45 bases are in frame from base 1. What the study reported, not specific to this receptor: Pairwise subsampling led to the expectation that sequencing depth would affect the degree of clonotype sharing among donors. Across a few donors, roughly 5.4% of naive CD4, approximately 3.6% of naive CD8, 2.3% of memory CD4, and approximately 0.42% of memory CD8 clonotypes were shared. Even with the large sequencing depth, rarefaction of the sorted-subset datasets indicated that sequencing was incomplete. Sampling was restricted to blood, and TCR repertoires in tissues likely differ from the TCR repertoires found in blood. Estimated clonotype richness was generally larger for naive than for memory subsets. Compared with non-shared clonotypes, the clonotypes found in all four sorted-subset donors had higher generation probabilities. The small number of donors limited the genetic and exposure-history diversity represented.

Of note for this clone: Its cognate antigen has yet to be identified. Base qualities are not recorded, but no much larger clone differs from it by a single base.

The donors were healthy, HIV-negative adults with no recently reported acute infections or vaccinations. Every donor was a Caucasian adult living in Nashville, Tennessee, USA. CD4+ T cells were enriched by magnetic negative selection; naive cells were then positively selected on CD45RA, and the negative fraction formed the memory subset. Blood was obtained by leukapheresis, after which PBMCs were separated by Ficoll-Histopaque density gradient centrifugation and cryopreserved in liquid nitrogen vapor phase. Analytical flow cytometry was used to check the purity and quantity of every magnetically sorted T cell population. From each sorted fraction, genomic DNA was isolated and quantified by UV absorbance on a Nanodrop 2000c. Using the deep immunoSEQ assay, TCR CDR3 regions were amplified from genomic DNA by multiplex PCR. Genomic DNA extracted from each cell subset was distributed evenly over all wells of several immunoSEQ 96-well plates, and each plate served as one replicate. Each replicate PCR for sorted subsets received about 200 ng genomic DNA, equal to tens of thousands of T cell genomes. The purified libraries were quantified using a Qubit 3.0 fluorometer, sized with a Bioanalyzer 2100, and then quantified again using the KAPA Library Quantification kit. Every immunoSEQ 96-well plate was sequenced on a dedicated single-read 150-cycle Illumina NextSeq 550 flow cell. The study's processing was this. Because the immunoSEQ output held only junctional sequences and lacked quality scores, the filtering could not match the filtering applied to full-length reads. Sequences were annotated with PyIR, a Python wrapper for IgBLAST v1.9, and V/J genes and CDR3 were assigned using IMGT germline references. Reads were removed for weak V/J assignments (E-value above 1e-6), missing CDR3, stop codons, out-of-frame junctions, or ambiguous translated residues. A V3J clonotype was defined by an identical inferred V gene, J gene, and CDR3 amino acid sequence. The percentage overlap between two repertoires was calculated by dividing the number of shared unique clonotypes by the size of the smaller repertoire. Repertoire richness was assessed with RTK rarefaction, the Chao1 estimator, and Recon v2.1 estimates of unobserved clonotypes. OLGA was used to compute generation probabilities for all TCRbeta clonotypes that the gDNA method yielded from a handful of donors. TCRdb obtained this table from immuneACCESS and retained in-frame rearrangements with V and J assigned. These tables miss some clones; where compared with another copy, unresolved V genes account for less than half of the shortfall, and the remainder is unexplained. The V and J calls and the clone size are those of that table, but D and trimming were determined from the DNA. The sample records more than 2 million clones, around 95% of which are singletons. Jointly, the top ten make up approximately 0.13% of the sample.

Sequences were obtained from naive CD4+ T cells sorted from blood. The cell subset or site label for this specimen denotes: CD45RA+ positively selected. The chain was built from TRBV18 and TRBJ2-5; matching of 6 bases hints at TRBD2 as the D gene. This TCR was sampled from a man between 18 and 29 years old in good health. The DNA sequence is TGTGCCAGCTCACCTCAGGGCGGGATTATGGAGACCCAGTACTTC. This sequence encodes CASSPQGGIMETQYF.